Shown below are 30 T cell receptor beta chains from a single sample sequenced in a study of blood T cell repertoires in COVID-19. TCRdb's copy holds only in-frame clones and misses some; the assay was immunoSEQ multiplex PCR. This table holds 70,000 to 95,000 clones, about four fifths found once. The specimen was peripheral blood. These receptors came from a human donor in a cohort sampled during active COVID-19.

The chain is built from TRBV19 and TRBJ2-7, with 8 bases matching TRBD1. In germline, CDR1 is LNHDA, CDR2 SQIVND (reference sequence). The V gene end was trimmed by 5 bases and the J gene end by 3 bases; junction bases not matched to a gene: 6. This CDR3 contains 14 residues. The CDR3 loop is CASSGRTGNYEQYF. The CDR3 bases are TGTGCCAGTAGTGGACGGACAGGGAACTACGAGCAGTACTTC.

This clone was counted a few times. This chain uses TRBV9 with TRBJ2-3, with D unclear. Looked up from germline, CDR1 is SGDLS and CDR2 is YYNGEE. The V and J ends lost 3 bases and 10 bases respectively, with 9 bases between them. CDR3 length: 11 amino acids. CDR3 DNA sequence: TGTGCCAGCAGCGACCCAGTTGCGCAGTATTTT. Amino acids: CASSDPVAQYF. Full variable domain (rest looked up from reference TRBV9 and TRBJ2-3): DSGVTQTPKHLITATGQRVTLRCSPRSGDLSVYWYQQSLDQGLQFLIQYYNGEERAKGNILERFSAQQFPDLHSELNLSSLELGDSALYFCASSDPVAQYFGPGTRLTVL.

The rearrangement joins TRBV19 to TRBJ1-4; no clear D. Germline V gene data show CDR1 as LNHDA and CDR2 as SQIVND (reference sequence). The ends were cut back, 6 bases at V and 8 bases at J, with 10 bases in the middle. The CDR3 runs to 12 residues. CDR3 protein: CASRNPGEKLFF. Here the CDR3 DNA reads TGTGCCAGTAGGAACCCGGGGGAAAAACTGTTTTTT.

The chain links TRBV11-3 to TRBJ2-7; the D gene is possibly TRBD1 (5 bases). CDR1 is SGHNT and CDR2 is YENEEA in the germline V gene. This CDR3 contains 14 residues. Trimming cost V 0 bases and J 3 bases, with 9 bases left between them. The CDR3 nucleotides are TGTGCCAGCAGCTTAGATGGCCAGGGCTACGAGCAGTACTTC. This sequence encodes CASSLDGQGYEQYF.

The CDR3: CASSVRPLAGGPDTQYF. CDR3 nucleotides: TGTGCCAGTAGTGTCAGACCCCTAGCGGGGGGGCCAGATACGCAGTATTTT. The chain recombines TRBV19 with TRBJ2-3, with 12 bases matching TRBD2. This CDR3 comprises 17 residues. Trimming cost V 5 bases and J 4 bases; bases outside gene matches: 10. In germline, CDR1 is LNHDA, CDR2 SQIVND (reference sequence). The full variable domain, in which reference TRBV19 and TRBJ2-3 provide the parts outside the CDR3, is DGGITQSPKYLFRKEGQNVTLSCEQNLNHDAMYWYRQDPGQGLRLIYYSQIVNDFQKGDIAEGYSVSREKKESFPLTVTSAQKNPTAFYLCASSVRPLAGGPDTQYFGPGTRLTVL.

This chain connects TRBV11-2 to TRBJ2-6; D is perhaps TRBD1 (6 bases). The CDR3 is made up of 16 amino acids. The germline CDR1 and CDR2 sequences are SGHAT and FQNNGV. The V gene lost 4 bases and the J gene lost 2 bases, with 12 bases spanning the gap. DNA of the CDR3: TGTGCCAGCAGCTCACCCGGGACAACTGGGGCCAACGTCCTGACTTTC. As protein: CASSSPGTTGANVLTF. The full variable domain, its missing parts supplied by reference TRBV11-2 and TRBJ2-6, is EAGVAQSPRYKIIEKRQSVAFWCNPISGHATLYWYQQILGQGPKLLIQFQNNGVVDDSQLPKDRFSAERLKGVDSTLKIQPAKLEDSAVYLCASSSPGTTGANVLTFGAGSRLTVL.

This chain links TRBV10-3 with TRBJ1-1; the D is unclear. The CDR3 extends over 16 amino acids. The V gene's germline CDR1 is ENHRY and CDR2 SYGVKD. With 3 bases removed from V and 0 bases from J, the gap between germline ends came to 14 bases. The CDR3 here is CAISDSRGPLNTEAFF. For the CDR3, the DNA is TGTGCCATCAGTGATAGTCGGGGTCCTCTGAACACTGAAGCTTTCTTT.

The V and J genes are TRBV6-6 and TRBJ2-1; 12 bases agree with TRBD2. The V gene end was trimmed by 5 bases and the J gene end by 7 bases; junction bases not matched to a gene: 9. In germline, CDR1 is MNHNY, CDR2 SVGAGI (reference sequence). The length of the CDR3 is 16 residues. CDR3 in DNA: TGTGCCAGCAGTATCAGGACTAGCGGGGTCCCAAATGAGCAGTTCTTC. Amino acids: CASSIRTSGVPNEQFF.

This rearrangement joins TRBV7-3 to TRBJ1-1; D possibly corresponds to TRBD1 (6 bases). V lost 5 bases and J lost 1, with 20 bases in between. The CDR3 loop spans 17 amino acids. Per the germline V gene, CDR1 is SGHTA and CDR2 is FQGTGA. CDR3 sequence reads: CASSPRGGAIGNTEAFF. CDR3 DNA: TGTGCCAGCAGCCCAAGGGGGGGCGCGATTGGGAACACTGAAGCTTTCTTT. The entire variable domain, with the rest obtained from reference TRBV7-3 and TRBJ1-1, is as follows: GAGVSQTPSNKVTEKGKYVELRCDPISGHTALYWYRQSLGQGPEFLIYFQGTGAADDSGLPNDRFFAVRPEGSVSTLKIQRTERGDSAVYLCASSPRGGAIGNTEAFFGQGTRLTVV.

This clone was observed a handful of times. CDR3 region: CASSPGGRDRVYEQYF. The CDR3 DNA reads TGTGCCAGCAGCCCAGGCGGGCGGGACAGGGTCTACGAGCAGTACTTC. This sequence joins TRBV5-4 and TRBJ2-7; 9 positions agree with TRBD1. The CDR3 contains 16 residues. The germline V gene has CDR1 SGHNT and CDR2 YYREEE (reference sequence). V lost 4 bases and J lost 3; bases outside the gene matches: 11. The complete variable domain, with remaining parts taken from reference TRBV5-4 and TRBJ2-7, reads ETGVTQSPTHLIKTRGQQVTLRCSSQSGHNTVSWYQQALGQGPQFIFQYYREEENGRGNFPPRFSGLQFPNYSSELNVNALELDDSALYLCASSPGGRDRVYEQYFGPGTRLTVT.

The chain combines TRBV7-9 with TRBJ1-5, with TRBD1 as a possible D gene (6 bases). Germline CDR1 is SEHNR and CDR2 is FQNEAQ (reference sequence). The ends were cut back, 3 bases at V and 10 bases at J, with 19 bases in the middle. The CDR3 is made up of 15 amino acids. The DNA of the CDR3 is TGTGCCAGCAGCTTGGACAGCCTCCTGTACAGCCCCCAGCATTTT. It specifies CASSLDSLLYSPQHF. Drawing the rest from reference TRBV7-9 and TRBJ1-5, the complete variable domain is DTGVSQNPRHKITKRGQNVTFRCDPISEHNRLYWYRQTLGQGPEFLTYFQNEAQLEKSRLLSDRFSAERPKGSFSTLEIQRTEQGDSAMYLCASSLDSLLYSPQHFGDGTRLSIL.

The CDR3 DNA follows: TGTGCTAGTGGTCTCAAGACAGGGGGAGAGCAGTACTTC. Translating it yields CASGLKTGGEQYF. The rearrangement uses TRBV12-5 and TRBJ2-7, with 9 bases fitting TRBD1. This CDR3 has 13 residues. CDR1 is LGHNT and CDR2 is FRNRAP in the germline V gene. The trim removed 5 bases at V and 7 bases at J, leaving 6 bases unmatched.

The chain recombines TRBV4-1 with TRBJ2-1; possible D gene TRBD1, 6 bases. This CDR3 is 15 amino acids long. V lost 0 bases, J lost 4 bases, and 10 bases lay in between. Germline V gives CDR1 MGHRA, CDR2 YSYEKL. The CDR3 DNA sequence: TGCGCCAGCAGCCAAGACCCCGGGACATACAATGAGCAGTTCTTC. It encodes CASSQDPGTYNEQFF.

The chain carries TRBV7-9 and TRBJ1-4, with D perhaps TRBD1 (6 bases). CDR1 is SEHNR and CDR2 is FQNEAQ in the germline V gene (reference sequence). CDR3 length equals 15 residues. V was trimmed by 1 base and J by 10 bases, leaving 16 bases between them. CDR3 nucleotide sequence: TGTGCCAGCAGCTTAGGGTCTCGGGCAGGGGCAAAACTGTTTTTT. It translates to CASSLGSRAGAKLFF.

This chain uses TRBV15 with TRBJ1-1; 10 nucleotides line up with TRBD1. From germline, CDR1 is LNHNV and CDR2 YYDKDF (reference sequence). This CDR3 has 13 residues. The V segment lost 9 bases and the J segment 11 bases; nucleotides outside the gene matches: 12. CDR3 DNA: TGTGCCACTCAGACAGGGGGCGGGTCGATTGCTTTCTTT. This translates into CATQTGGGSIAFF.

V usage is TRBV24-1 and J usage is TRBJ2-1, with D perhaps TRBD1 (5 bases). The V end lost 7 bases, the J end lost 12 bases, and 15 bases lay between the germline ends. CDR3 size: 12 residues. Germline values: CDR1 KGHDR, CDR2 SFDVKD. In nucleotides, the CDR3 is TGTGCCACCAGCGACACAGGTTTGTGGCAGTTCTTC. The encoded protein is CATSDTGLWQFF.

V is TRBV5-6 and J is TRBJ2-1; the D gene is possibly TRBD2 (5 bases). The V end was cut by 4 bases, the J end by 7 bases, with 18 bases between. The CDR3 runs to 15 residues. Per germline, CDR1 SGHDT and CDR2 YYEEEE. The DNA of the CDR3 is TGTGCCAGCAGCCGCCGGGCGGCCGGCGGGAATGAGCAGTTCTTC. This gives the protein CASSRRAAGGNEQFF. Full variable domain (outside the CDR3, taken from reference TRBV5-6 and TRBJ2-1): DAGVTQSPTHLIKTRGQQVTLRCSPKSGHDTVSWYQQALGQGPQFIFQYYEEEERQRGNFPDRFSGHQFPNYSSELNVNALLLGDSALYLCASSRRAAGGNEQFFGPGTRLTVL.

This chain uses TRBV11-2 with TRBJ2-1; 7 positions match TRBD2. Trimming took 2 bases from V and 3 from J; bases not matched to a gene: 4. Germline CDR1 and CDR2: SGHAT and FQNNGV. This CDR3 has 15 residues. CDR3 sequence (DNA): TGTGCCAGCAGCTTATTACGGGGGGACTACAATGAGCAGTTCTTC. This gives the protein CASSLLRGDYNEQFF.

The chain joins TRBV3-1 (or the pseudogene TRBV3-2) to TRBJ1-6; 8 bases map to TRBD1. V was clipped by 4 bases and J by 6 bases; unmatched bases: 2. The germline V gene has CDR1 LGHDT and CDR2 YNNKEL (reference sequence). The CDR3 spans 14 residues. The CDR3 sequence is CASSRGQVNSPLHF. CDR3 sequence (DNA): TGTGCCAGCAGCCGGGGACAGGTTAATTCACCCCTCCACTTT.

This clone was found once. This chain joins TRBV12-3 or TRBV12-4 and TRBJ1-1; TRBD1 aligns across 8 bases. This CDR3 has 12 residues. J gave up 11 bases and V 6 bases, and 8 bases lay outside the gene matches. The CDR3, as DNA: TGTGCCAGCAGCCTCGAACAGGGGGTGGCTTTCTTT. Residues: CASSLEQGVAFF.

This chain uses TRBV12-3 or TRBV12-4 with TRBJ1-1; D gene uncertain. CDR3 length: 12 amino acids. V gave up 6 bases and J gave up 5 bases, with 10 bases separating them. CDR3 sequence (DNA): TGTGCCAGCAGCTCCGCGAGGACTGAAGCTTTCTTT. It is translated as CASSSARTEAFF.

The gene calls are TRBV14 and TRBJ2-1; the D is unclear. The germline CDR1 and CDR2 sequences are SGHDN and FVKESK. With 1 base removed from V and 9 bases from J, the gap between germline ends came to 13 bases. This CDR3 comprises 14 residues. The DNA of the CDR3 is TGTGCCAGCAGCCAAGCCCTTTTGACTGGTGAGCAGTTCTTC. It specifies CASSQALLTGEQFF.

This clone appeared a few times. The chain uses TRBV7-9 and TRBJ1-1, with D tentatively TRBD1 (6 bases). The CDR3 totals 11 residues. From germline, CDR1 is SEHNR and CDR2 FQNEAQ (reference sequence). The ends were cut back, 5 bases at V and 11 bases at J, with 12 bases in the middle. CDR3 sequence reads: CASSLDRRAFF. DNA of the CDR3: TGTGCCAGCAGCCTTGACAGGCGGGCTTTCTTT.

The chain is built from TRBV9 and TRBJ2-5, with unresolved D. V was clipped by 4 bases and J by 2 bases, with 9 bases between them. This CDR3 has 13 amino acids. CDR1 and CDR2 from the germline V gene are SGDLS and YYNGEE. The CDR3 loop reads CASSPGGQETQYF. DNA of the CDR3: TGTGCCAGCAGCCCGGGTGGGCAAGAGACCCAGTACTTC. The whole variable domain, remainder taken from reference TRBV9 and TRBJ2-5, is DSGVTQTPKHLITATGQRVTLRCSPRSGDLSVYWYQQSLDQGLQFLIQYYNGEERAKGNILERFSAQQFPDLHSELNLSSLELGDSALYFCASSPGGQETQYFGPGTRLLVL.

This clone was picked up a small number of times. The chain combines TRBV24-1 with TRBJ2-3; unclear D gene. Germline V gene sequence: CDR1 KGHDR, CDR2 SFDVKD. V gave up 3 bases and J gave up 0 bases, with 3 bases separating them. The CDR3 covers 13 residues. The CDR3 region has the DNA TGTGCCACCAGTGATCCAAGCACAGATACGCAGTATTTT. Translated, it gives CATSDPSTDTQYF.

The V gene is TRBV9, the J gene TRBJ2-5; 8 bases are a match to TRBD1. Trimming took 3 bases from V and 5 from J; bases not matched to a gene: 6. Germline values: CDR1 SGDLS, CDR2 YYNGEE. This CDR3 has 14 amino acids. CDR3 sequence (DNA): TGTGCCAGCAGCGCCCGGGACAGGAGGGAGACCCAGTACTTC. This codes for CASSARDRRETQYF.

The chain has TRBV19 and TRBJ1-6, with D possibly TRBD1 on 5 matching bases. V was clipped by 6 bases and J by 8 bases, with 20 bases between them. CDR3 length: 16 amino acids. Germline V gene lookup returns CDR1 LNHDA and CDR2 SQIVND (reference sequence). The CDR3 loop is CASSSPRQGFHSPLHF. Here the CDR3 DNA reads TGTGCCAGTAGCTCCCCGAGGCAGGGCTTCCATTCACCCCTCCACTTT.

This chain connects TRBV6-5 to TRBJ2-1, with D possibly matching TRBD2 (6 bases). Trimming removed 11 bases from V and 6 bases from J, with 17 bases in between. The CDR3 contains 13 residues. Per germline, CDR1 MNHEY and CDR2 SVGAGI. The CDR3 protein is CAARGRMANEQFF. The CDR3 DNA follows: TGTGCCGCGCGGGGAAGGATGGCCAATGAGCAGTTCTTC.

The rearrangement uses TRBV6-1 and TRBJ1-2, with D hard to call. CDR1 and CDR2 from the germline V gene are MNHNS and SASEGT. The length of the CDR3 is 15 residues. With 0 bases removed from V and 8 bases from J, the gap between germline ends came to 16 bases. Written as DNA, the CDR3 is TGTGCCAGCAGTGAAGCGTCGGAGGGTGGATACGGCTACACCTTC. The encoded protein is CASSEASEGGYGYTF.

The chain employs TRBV11-2 and TRBJ2-2, with 8 positions matching TRBD2. The ends lost 5 bases at V and 2 bases at J; junction bases unmatched: 7. The CDR3 is 16 residues long. The germline V gene encodes CDR1 SGHAT and CDR2 FQNNGV. DNA for the CDR3: TGTGCCAGCAGCCCAGGCCGGGGGGGAAACACCGGGGAGCTGTTTTTT. It is translated as CASSPGRGGNTGELFF. The full variable domain, with the rest looked up from reference TRBV11-2 and TRBJ2-2, is EAGVAQSPRYKIIEKRQSVAFWCNPISGHATLYWYQQILGQGPKLLIQFQNNGVVDDSQLPKDRFSAERLKGVDSTLKIQPAKLEDSAVYLCASSPGRGGNTGELFFGEGSRLTVL.